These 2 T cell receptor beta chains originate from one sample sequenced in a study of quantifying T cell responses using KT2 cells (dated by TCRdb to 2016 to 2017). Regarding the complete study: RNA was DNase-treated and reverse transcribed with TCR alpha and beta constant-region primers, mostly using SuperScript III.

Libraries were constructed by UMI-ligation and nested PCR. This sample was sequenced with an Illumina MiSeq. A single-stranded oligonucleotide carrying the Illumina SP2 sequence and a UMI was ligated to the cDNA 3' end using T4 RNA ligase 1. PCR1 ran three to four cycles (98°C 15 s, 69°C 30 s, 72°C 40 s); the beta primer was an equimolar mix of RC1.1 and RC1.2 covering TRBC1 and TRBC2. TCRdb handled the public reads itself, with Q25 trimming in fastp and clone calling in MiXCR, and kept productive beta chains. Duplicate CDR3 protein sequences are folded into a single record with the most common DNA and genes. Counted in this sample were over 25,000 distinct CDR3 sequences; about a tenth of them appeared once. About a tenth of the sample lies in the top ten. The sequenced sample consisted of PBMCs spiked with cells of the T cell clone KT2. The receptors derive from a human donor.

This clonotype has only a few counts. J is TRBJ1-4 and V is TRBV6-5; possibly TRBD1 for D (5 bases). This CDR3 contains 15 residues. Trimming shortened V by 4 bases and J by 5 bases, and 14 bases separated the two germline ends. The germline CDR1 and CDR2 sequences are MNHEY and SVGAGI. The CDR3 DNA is TGTGCCAGCAGTTCTGCCGGGACGGCGAATGAAAAACTGTTTTTT. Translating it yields CASSSAGTANEKLFF.

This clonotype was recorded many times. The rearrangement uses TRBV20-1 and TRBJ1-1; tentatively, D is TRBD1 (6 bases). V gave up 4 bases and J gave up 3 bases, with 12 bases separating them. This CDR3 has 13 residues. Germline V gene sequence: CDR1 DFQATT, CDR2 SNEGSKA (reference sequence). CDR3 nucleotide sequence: TGCAGTGCTAAGGGACAAAAGGACACTGAAGCTTTCTTT. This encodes CSAKGQKDTEAFF.